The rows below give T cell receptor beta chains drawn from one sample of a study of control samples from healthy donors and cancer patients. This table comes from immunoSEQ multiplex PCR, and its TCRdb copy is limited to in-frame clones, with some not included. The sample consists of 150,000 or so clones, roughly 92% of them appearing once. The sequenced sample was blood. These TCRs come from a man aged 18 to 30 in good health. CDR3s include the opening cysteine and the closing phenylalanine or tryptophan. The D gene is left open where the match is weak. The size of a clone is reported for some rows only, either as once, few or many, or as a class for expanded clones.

TGTGCCAGCAGCTTACACCTCCGGACAGGGGGCCTCAAGAAAGCTTTCTTT	CASSLHLRTGGLKKAFF	TRBJ1-1	TRBD1	TRBV11-2	NA
TGTGCCAGCAACCGGGGTAACCACGAGCAGTACTTC	CASNRGNHEQYF	TRBJ2-7	NA	TRBV2	NA
TGTGCCAGCAGCTTCTTCACAGGGACTGGAAACACCATATATTTT	CASSFFTGTGNTIYF	TRBJ1-3	NA	TRBV7-2	NA
TGTGCCAGCAGAAGACAGGGAAGTCAGCCCCAGCATTTT	CASRRQGSQPQHF	TRBJ1-5	TRBD1	TRBV2	few
TGTGCCAGCAGCGGGCTTGCAGGGATGTACGGCACCGGGGAGCTGTTTTTT	CASSGLAGMYGTGELFF	TRBJ2-2	NA	TRBV7-9	NA
TGTGCCACCAGCAGAGATGATCAGCCCCAGCATTTT	CATSRDDQPQHF	TRBJ1-5	NA	TRBV15	NA
TGTGCCAGCAGCCCAACCCCGGGACCGGGCGAAAAACTGTTTTTT	CASSPTPGPGEKLFF	TRBJ1-4	NA	TRBV3-1/TRBV3-2	NA
TGCGCCAGCAGCTCCGCAACAGGGTCGTTTGTGACTGAAGCTTTCTTT	CASSSATGSFVTEAFF	TRBJ1-1	NA	TRBV5-1	NA
TGTGCCAGCAGCTATCGGACTAGCGGGGGGTACGATACGCAGTATTTT	CASSYRTSGGYDTQYF	TRBJ2-3	TRBD2	TRBV11-3	NA
TGTGCCAGCAGCCCAAGTCAGGGGGTTGATAATTCACCCCTCCACTTT	CASSPSQGVDNSPLHF	TRBJ1-6	TRBD1	TRBV9	NA
TGTGCCAGCAGGCGACGACAGCCCGTTAATCAGCCCCAGCATTTT	CASRRRQPVNQPQHF	TRBJ1-5	NA	TRBV28	once
TGCGCCAGCAGCTCGCTCGCCCAGGGAACCGGGGAGCTGTTTTTT	CASSSLAQGTGELFF	TRBJ2-2	NA	TRBV5-1	NA
TGTGCCAGCAGCTATAACAATCCGGAGACCCAGTACTTC	CASSYNNPETQYF	TRBJ2-5	NA	TRBV25-1	few
TGTGCCAGCAGCTCGGGACTAGCGGGGCCAAAAGAGACCCAGTACTTC	CASSSGLAGPKETQYF	TRBJ2-5	TRBD2	TRBV7-3	NA
TGCGCCAGCAGCCGATCTAGCGGGGGGGCATCAGATACGCAGTATTTT	CASSRSSGGASDTQYF	TRBJ2-3	TRBD2	TRBV4-1	NA
TGTGCCACCAGTGGGGGACAGGAAGGTGGCTACACCTTC	CATSGGQEGGYTF	TRBJ1-2	TRBD1	TRBV24-1	NA
TGTGCCAGCAGTGACCCAGACAGGGAAGAGACCCAGTACTTC	CASSDPDREETQYF	TRBJ2-5	TRBD1	TRBV6-1	NA
TGTGCCAGTAGTATCTTATTGGGGACCGGCTCTGGAAACACCATATATTTT	CASSILLGTGSGNTIYF	TRBJ1-3	NA	TRBV19	once
TGTGCCAGCAGCTCGGGACAGGGTCGGGCCAAAAACATTCAGTACTTC	CASSSGQGRAKNIQYF	TRBJ2-4	TRBD1	TRBV5-4	NA
TGTGCCAGCAGTCCCGGGCCAGGGGGCCACAATGAGCAGTTCTTC	CASSPGPGGHNEQFF	TRBJ2-1	TRBD1	TRBV27	NA
TGTGCCAGCAGCTCGGGACTAGCGGGGGTCGAGCAGTACTTC	CASSSGLAGVEQYF	TRBJ2-7	TRBD2	TRBV11-3	NA
TGTGCCAATAGTATAGATGGCAGGGAAGATCAGCCCCAGCATTTT	CANSIDGREDQPQHF	TRBJ1-5	NA	TRBV19	NA
TGTGCCAGCAGCTTGGGTCTAGCGGGGGGACATCAAGAGACCCAGTACTTC	CASSLGLAGGHQETQYF	TRBJ2-5	TRBD2	TRBV7-3	NA
TGTGCCAGCAGTGAAAACTACGAGCAGTACTTC	CASSENYEQYF	TRBJ2-7	NA	TRBV2	NA
TGTGCCAGCAGCACACCGACTAGCGGGGGTGGAAATGAGCAGTTCTTC	CASSTPTSGGGNEQFF	TRBJ2-1	TRBD2	TRBV9	NA
TGTGCCAGCAGTCGACAGGGCCTGAACACTGAAGCTTTCTTT	CASSRQGLNTEAFF	TRBJ1-1	TRBD1	TRBV2	NA